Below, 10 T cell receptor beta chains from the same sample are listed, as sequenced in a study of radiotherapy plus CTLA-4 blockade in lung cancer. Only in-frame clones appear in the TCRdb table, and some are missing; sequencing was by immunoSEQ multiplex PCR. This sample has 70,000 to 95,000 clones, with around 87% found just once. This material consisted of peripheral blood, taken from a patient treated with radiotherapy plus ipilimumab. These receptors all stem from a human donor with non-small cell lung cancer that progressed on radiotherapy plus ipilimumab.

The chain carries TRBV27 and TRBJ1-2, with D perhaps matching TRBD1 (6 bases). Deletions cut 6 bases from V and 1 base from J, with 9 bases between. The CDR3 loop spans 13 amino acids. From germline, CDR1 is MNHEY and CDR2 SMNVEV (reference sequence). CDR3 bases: TGTGCCAGCAGCCGGACAGATAACTATGGCTACACCTTC. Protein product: CASSRTDNYGYTF.

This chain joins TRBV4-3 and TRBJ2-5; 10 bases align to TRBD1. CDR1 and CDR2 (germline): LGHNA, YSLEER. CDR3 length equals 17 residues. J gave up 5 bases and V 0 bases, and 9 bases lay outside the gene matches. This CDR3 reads CASSQETPGQGRETQYF. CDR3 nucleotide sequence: TGCGCCAGCAGCCAAGAGACCCCGGGACAGGGGCGGGAGACCCAGTACTTC.

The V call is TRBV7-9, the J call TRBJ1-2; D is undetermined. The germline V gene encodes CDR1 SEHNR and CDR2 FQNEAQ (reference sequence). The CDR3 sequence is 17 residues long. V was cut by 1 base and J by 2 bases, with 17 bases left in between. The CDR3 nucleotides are TGTGCCAGCAGCTTAGTCCCCCCCCGAGCAGAAAACTATGGCTACACCTTC. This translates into CASSLVPPRAENYGYTF.

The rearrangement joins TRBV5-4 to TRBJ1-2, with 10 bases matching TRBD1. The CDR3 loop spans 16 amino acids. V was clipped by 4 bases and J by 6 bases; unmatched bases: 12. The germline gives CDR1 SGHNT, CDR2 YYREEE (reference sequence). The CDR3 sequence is CASSNQPTGGYDGYTF. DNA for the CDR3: TGTGCCAGCAGCAACCAGCCGACAGGGGGCTACGATGGCTACACCTTC.

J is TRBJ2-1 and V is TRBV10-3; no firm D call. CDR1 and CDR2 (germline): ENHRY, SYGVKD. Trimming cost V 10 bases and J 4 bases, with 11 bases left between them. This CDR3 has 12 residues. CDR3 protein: CATGPKYNEQFF. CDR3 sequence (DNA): TGTGCCACCGGGCCCAAATACAATGAGCAGTTCTTC.

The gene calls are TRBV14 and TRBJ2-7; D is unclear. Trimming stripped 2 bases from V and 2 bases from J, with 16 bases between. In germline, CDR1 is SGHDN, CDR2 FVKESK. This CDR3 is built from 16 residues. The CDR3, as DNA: TGTGCCAGCAGCCAACGACGTCCCCCCCTAGCCTACGAGCAGTACTTC. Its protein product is CASSQRRPPLAYEQYF. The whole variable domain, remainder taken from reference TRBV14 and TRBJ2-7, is EAGVTQFPSHSVIEKGQTVTLRCDPISGHDNLYWYRRVMGKEIKFLLHFVKESKQDESGMPNNRFLAERTGGTYSTLKVQPAELEDSGVYFCASSQRRPPLAYEQYFGPGTRLTVT.

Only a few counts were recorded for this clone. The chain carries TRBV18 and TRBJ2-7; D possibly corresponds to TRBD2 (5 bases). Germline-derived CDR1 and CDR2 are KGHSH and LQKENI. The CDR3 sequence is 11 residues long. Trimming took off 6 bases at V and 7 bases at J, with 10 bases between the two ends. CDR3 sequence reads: CASSSGIEQYF. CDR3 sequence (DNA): TGTGCCAGCTCGTCCGGGATTGAGCAGTACTTC.

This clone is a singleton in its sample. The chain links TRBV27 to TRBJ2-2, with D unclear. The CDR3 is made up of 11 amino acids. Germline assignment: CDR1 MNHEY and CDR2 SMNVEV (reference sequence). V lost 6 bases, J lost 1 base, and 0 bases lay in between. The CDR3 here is CASRNTGELFF. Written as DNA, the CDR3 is TGTGCCAGCAGGAACACCGGGGAGCTGTTTTTT.

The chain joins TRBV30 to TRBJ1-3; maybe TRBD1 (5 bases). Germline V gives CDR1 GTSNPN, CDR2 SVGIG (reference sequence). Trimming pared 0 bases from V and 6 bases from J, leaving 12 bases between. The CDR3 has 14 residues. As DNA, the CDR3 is TGTGCCTGGAGTGTAGGGGTGGTTGCAAACACCATATATTTT. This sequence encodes CAWSVGVVANTIYF. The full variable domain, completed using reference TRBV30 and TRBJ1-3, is SQTIHQWPATLVQPVGSPLSLECTVEGTSNPNLYWYRQAAGRGLQLLFYSVGIGQISSEVPQNLSASRPQDRQFILSSKKLLLSDSGFYLCAWSVGVVANTIYFGEGSWLTVV.

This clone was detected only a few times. The CDR3 bases are TGTGCCACCACTTCGGGGGGGCCGAGGGCCGGGGAGCTGTTTTTT. Its translation is CATTSGGPRAGELFF. This chain joins TRBV15 and TRBJ2-2; 8 positions match TRBD2. The CDR3 has 15 residues. J gave up 6 bases and V 7 bases, and 10 bases lay outside the gene matches. Germline assignment: CDR1 LNHNV and CDR2 YYDKDF (reference sequence).